The entry below gives a single TCR beta chain sequence along with its context. Its cognate antigen is unknown. Trimming left V 4 bases short and J 2 bases short, with 8 bases between. In germline, CDR1 is LNHNV, CDR2 YYDKDF (reference sequence). The CDR3 has 13 amino acids. This sample stems from a study of cytomegalovirus exposure and HLA in healthy donors. The donors were part of the approximately 130-subject validation cohort, which stood apart from the roughly 700-subject first cohort. The data were produced by immunoSEQ multiplex PCR, yet TCRdb's version contains in-frame clones alone and is incomplete. The repertoire has hundreds of thousands of clones, roughly 88% of them found once; the top ten carry under 0.95%. Findings and caveats of the study: The authors enumerated around 150 TCR beta chains as linked to cytomegalovirus.

Sequencing was carried out using PBMCs. J is TRBJ1-2 and V is TRBV15; a possible D gene is TRBD1 (5 bases). This sequence originates from a woman aged 18-30 years in good health and CMV-seronegative. CDR3 coding DNA: TGTGCCACCAGCAAGGCAGGGAACTATGGCTACACCTTC. Translating gives CATSKAGNYGYTF.